This T cell receptor (beta chain) was identified in a study of blood T cell repertoires in COVID-19. Study at large: COVID-19 samples collected from the United States, Italy and Spain covered acute and convalescent phases.

Per the study methods: Amplifying reference gene primers gave estimates of nucleated cell counts. Generated by immunoSEQ multiplex PCR, the TCRdb table keeps only in-frame clones and is missing some. The DNA was the basis for D and trimming; V, J and clone size are from that table. The sample consists of over 85,000 clones, around four fifths of them appearing once. Trimming took 3 bases from V and 1 from J; bases not matched to a gene: 3. This CDR3 region has 15 residues. Germline V CDR1 and CDR2: WSHSY, SAAADI. The sequenced sample was peripheral blood. The source of this sequence is a middle-aged man with acute or convalescent COVID-19. The rearrangement links TRBV10-2 to TRBJ2-5; 9 bases are a match to TRBD2. CDR3 sequence (DNA): TGCGCCAGCAGTGATGTGCGGGGGGGCCAAGAGACCCAGTACTTC. Amino acid sequence: CASSDVRGGQETQYF.